This is a list of T cell receptor beta chains from one sample in a study of T cell changes during pregnancy in multiple sclerosis. Profiling relied on immunoSEQ multiplex PCR, and the TCRdb table lists in-frame clones only, not all of them. Altogether 56,000 or so clones are present, about 91% being singletons, with the ten largest covering about 1.7%. Sequences were derived from peripheral blood, sampled after pregnancy. The receptor set was obtained from a female donor with multiple sclerosis, enrolled in a pregnancy study. CDR3s include the opening cysteine and the closing phenylalanine or tryptophan. Each record gives: J gene, CDR3 length, D gene, V gene, CDR3 protein. The D gene is left open where the match is weak.

TRBJ2-7	15	.	TRBV7-8	CASSLVPGVSYEQYF
TRBJ1-1	14	.	TRBV10-3	CAISESSGSTEAFF
TRBJ2-1	16	.	TRBV4-1	CASSQDYSLAYNEQFF
TRBJ2-4	13	.	TRBV5-1	CASSLAGEHIQYF
TRBJ1-2	17	TRBD1	TRBV7-6	CASSPSQGAQRYYGYTF
TRBJ1-5	13	.	TRBV18	CASSIDRDQPQHF
TRBJ2-4	15	TRBD1	TRBV15	CATSRRQGAIDIQYF
TRBJ1-2	13	.	TRBV27	CASSSSPYSGYTF
TRBJ1-3	16	TRBD1	TRBV9	CASSGQGSVSGNTIYF
TRBJ1-1	13	.	TRBV5-1	CASSLQGADEAFF
TRBJ2-1	17	TRBD2	TRBV4-2	CASSQAPRGGYYNEQFF
TRBJ2-1	18	TRBD1	TRBV28	CASSSLPGQGPPGYEQFF
TRBJ2-2	14	.	TRBV5-1	CASSSSGNGGELFF
TRBJ1-2	16	.	TRBV5-1	CASSLETPEANYGYTF
TRBJ1-1	16	TRBD1	TRBV5-1	CASSLDPGGAGTEAFF
TRBJ2-1	15	TRBD2	TRBV2	CASSLSGAAYNEQFF
TRBJ1-2	13	.	TRBV5-4	CASSFGQNYGYTF
TRBJ2-1	14	TRBD1	TRBV5-1	CASSPGQGVGEQFF
TRBJ1-6	13	.	TRBV6-1	CASSVYNNSPLHF
TRBJ1-3	15	TRBD1	TRBV6-1	CASSFSTGGGNTIYF
TRBJ1-2	11	.	TRBV20-1	CSADYNYGYTF
TRBJ2-2	15	TRBD1	TRBV7-9	CASSQTGKNTGELFF
TRBJ1-1	15	.	TRBV5-1	CASSMDNIMNTEAFF
TRBJ1-2	14	.	TRBV11-1	CASSPRHAGNGYTF
TRBJ1-1	15	TRBD1	TRBV10-3	CAISYLRQGEDEAFF
TRBJ2-1	11	TRBD2	TRBV20-1	CSAPTPGGLFF